The 8 T cell receptor beta chains in this list originate from one sample, sequenced in a study of cytomegalovirus exposure and HLA in healthy donors. Profiling relied on immunoSEQ multiplex PCR, and the TCRdb table lists in-frame clones only, not all of them. The sample has about 200,000 clones; around 78% are singletons. The specimen sequenced was PBMCs. These receptors were taken from a young woman in good health and CMV-seronegative.

The chain has TRBV5-1 and TRBJ2-1; 8 bases map to TRBD2. Looked up from germline, CDR1 is SGHRS and CDR2 is YFSETQ. V lost 1 base and J lost 6; bases outside the gene matches: 9. CDR3 length equals 16 residues. In nucleotides, the CDR3 is TGCGCCAGCAGCTTGATAGCGGGGTCAATTCTCAATGAGCAGTTCTTC. This codes for CASSLIAGSILNEQFF.

This CDR3 is CAWSPDARGSTDTQYF. The CDR3 DNA sequence: TGTGCCTGGAGTCCTGACGCCAGGGGAAGCACAGATACGCAGTATTTT. The J gene is TRBJ2-3, the V gene TRBV30, with D possibly being TRBD1 (6 bases). V lost 2 bases, J lost 0 bases, and 15 bases lay in between. The CDR3 loop spans 16 amino acids. CDR1 is GTSNPN, CDR2 SVGIG, per germline (reference sequence).

V and J are TRBV15 and TRBJ2-3, with D perhaps TRBD1 or TRBD2 (5 bases each). The CDR3 runs 16 residues. V was clipped by 1 base and J by 5 bases, with 16 bases between them. Germline-derived CDR1 and CDR2 are LNHNV and YYDKDF (reference sequence). Here the CDR3 DNA reads TGTGCCACCAGCAGAGTAATGGGACCCGGGGTAGATACGCAGTATTTT. This translates into CATSRVMGPGVDTQYF.

J is TRBJ1-2 and V is TRBV5-1, with no clear D. The CDR3 is 15 amino acids. Germline CDR1 is SGHRS and CDR2 is YFSETQ. The V gene lost 1 base and the J gene lost 4 bases, with 14 bases spanning the gap. Here the CDR3 DNA reads TGCGCCAGCAGCTTGTCGTCCGCTGATTCCTATGGCTACACCTTC. Translated, it gives CASSLSSADSYGYTF.

J is TRBJ2-1 and V is TRBV25-1, with D perhaps TRBD1 (6 bases). CDR3 length equals 16 residues. CDR1 MGHDK and CDR2 SYGVNS come from the germline V gene. The V and J ends lost 3 bases and 7 bases respectively, with 19 bases between them. The CDR3 DNA reads TGTGCCAGCAGTGATTTAGGGCAGGGGCCGGTTAATGAGCAGTTCTTC. This gives the protein CASSDLGQGPVNEQFF.

This clone was found once. This chain joins TRBV6-1 and TRBJ1-5; D remains ambiguous. V shed 0 bases and J shed 9 bases, with 12 bases lying between them. The CDR3 has 14 amino acids. Germline CDR1 MNHNS, CDR2 SASEGT. CDR3 DNA: TGTGCCAGCAGTGAAGCGGGCCGGGCGGGGCCCCAGCATTTT. It specifies CASSEAGRAGPQHF.

The J gene is TRBJ2-1, the V gene TRBV28; D may be TRBD1 (7 bases). Germline assignment: CDR1 MDHEN and CDR2 SYDVKM. This CDR3 spans 14 amino acids. V dropped 5 bases and J dropped 8 bases, with 16 bases sitting between them. As DNA, the CDR3 is TGTGCCAGCAGTCCCCACAGCAGGGGGGATGAGCAGTTCTTC. It codes for CASSPHSRGDEQFF.

This clone occurred a few times. The chain joins TRBV30 to TRBJ1-2; TRBD1 agrees at 7 bases. The CDR3 contains 12 residues. V shed 4 bases, J shed 14 bases, and the junction held 13 bases outside the gene matches. CDR1 and CDR2 (germline): GTSNPN, SVGIG (reference sequence). CDR3 in amino acids: CAWTRQGARETF. The CDR3 DNA reads TGTGCCTGGACCCGACAGGGAGCACGGGAAACCTTC.